A selection of T cell receptor beta chains follows, all from one sample in a study of lymphopenia after photon versus proton radiotherapy. Method: immunoSEQ multiplex PCR; TCRdb's copy keeps in-frame clones and lacks some. The sample contains under 30,000 clones, more than 90% of which appear only once. The sample consisted of peripheral blood, taken from a patient treated with photon-based radiotherapy. The receptors were gathered from a woman aged 50 to 65 with cholangiocarcinoma. Each CDR3 is given with its conserved first and last residue. The D gene is left open where the match is weak. Not every row has a clone size; where given, it reads once, few, many or a size class.

clone size: NA
V gene: TRBV6-6
J gene: TRBJ1-2
D gene: TRBD1
CDR3 DNA: TGTGCCAGCAGCGAGGGGGACAGGGGGAACTATGGCTACACCTTC
CDR3 protein: CASSEGDRGNYGYTF

clone size: NA
V gene: TRBV18
J gene: TRBJ1-4
D gene: NA
CDR3 DNA: TGTGCCAGCTCACCAGATAGTCCCGGAAAACTGTTTTTT
CDR3 protein: CASSPDSPGKLFF

clone size: NA
V gene: TRBV4-3
J gene: TRBJ1-2
D gene: NA
CDR3 DNA: TGCGCCAGCAGCCCCGAAGGACACCGATTCTATGGCTACACCTTC
CDR3 protein: CASSPEGHRFYGYTF

clone size: NA
V gene: TRBV27
J gene: TRBJ1-2
D gene: NA
CDR3 DNA: TGTGCCAGCTCCCCCCGGAGGTCTAACTATGGCTACACCTTC
CDR3 protein: CASSPRRSNYGYTF

clone size: NA
V gene: TRBV15
J gene: TRBJ2-3
D gene: NA
CDR3 DNA: TGTGCCACCAGCCCCTTCGGACAGTTAACAGATACGCAGTATTTT
CDR3 protein: CATSPFGQLTDTQYF

clone size: NA
V gene: TRBV5-5
J gene: TRBJ1-1
D gene: NA
CDR3 DNA: TGTGCCAGCAACTCAGGGACTTGGGGCACTGAAGCTTTCTTT
CDR3 protein: CASNSGTWGTEAFF

clone size: NA
V gene: TRBV12-5
J gene: TRBJ2-1
D gene: NA
CDR3 DNA: TGTGCTAGTGGTTTGGGGACCTCCCCGTACAATGAGCAGTTCTTC
CDR3 protein: CASGLGTSPYNEQFF

clone size: NA
V gene: TRBV15
J gene: TRBJ1-5
D gene: TRBD1
CDR3 DNA: TGTGCCACCAGCAGAGATTACGGGGTTGGGACAGGGTTTGATCAGCCCCAGCATTTT
CDR3 protein: CATSRDYGVGTGFDQPQHF

clone size: NA
V gene: TRBV7-2
J gene: TRBJ1-1
D gene: TRBD1
CDR3 DNA: TGTGCCAGCAGCTCGGTAGGGGGCAGGGGGAGCACTGAAGCTTTCTTT
CDR3 protein: CASSSVGGRGSTEAFF

clone size: NA
V gene: TRBV7-2
J gene: TRBJ1-2
D gene: NA
CDR3 DNA: TGTGCCAGCAGCACGAGCCCTAGGGGTTCCTATGGCTACACCTTC
CDR3 protein: CASSTSPRGSYGYTF

clone size: NA
V gene: TRBV7-8
J gene: TRBJ2-5
D gene: NA
CDR3 DNA: TGTGCCAGCAGCTTAGGAGATATAGAGACCCAGTACTTC
CDR3 protein: CASSLGDIETQYF

clone size: once
V gene: TRBV5-6
J gene: TRBJ1-1
D gene: NA
CDR3 DNA: TGTGCCAGCAGCTTGGGGTTAGAAGCTTTCTTT
CDR3 protein: CASSLGLEAFF

clone size: NA
V gene: TRBV25-1
J gene: TRBJ2-7
D gene: TRBD2
CDR3 DNA: TGTGCCAGCAGTGGACTAGCATCTCTCTCGGCGGTCGAGCAGTACTTC
CDR3 protein: CASSGLASLSAVEQYF

clone size: NA
V gene: TRBV14
J gene: TRBJ2-7
D gene: TRBD1
CDR3 DNA: TGTGCCAGCAGCCATATACAGGGGTCCTACGAGCAGTACTTC
CDR3 protein: CASSHIQGSYEQYF

clone size: NA
V gene: TRBV19
J gene: TRBJ1-6
D gene: NA
CDR3 DNA: TGTGCCAGTACTCCCGGGGTGAAAAATTCACCCCTCCACTTT
CDR3 protein: CASTPGVKNSPLHF

clone size: once
V gene: TRBV18
J gene: TRBJ2-5
D gene: TRBD1
CDR3 DNA: TGTGCCAGCTCACGGACAGGGGGTCTCCCCCAAGAGACCCAGTACTTC
CDR3 protein: CASSRTGGLPQETQYF

clone size: NA
V gene: TRBV7-9
J gene: TRBJ1-1
D gene: NA
CDR3 DNA: TGTGCCAGCAGCCCCCGAGGGGGGGTGGGCACTGAAGCTTTCTTT
CDR3 protein: CASSPRGGVGTEAFF

clone size: NA
V gene: TRBV7-2
J gene: TRBJ2-2
D gene: NA
CDR3 DNA: TGTGCCAGCAGCTCTGCACAGACGAACACCGGGGAGCTGTTTTTT
CDR3 protein: CASSSAQTNTGELFF

clone size: once
V gene: TRBV2
J gene: TRBJ2-1
D gene: NA
CDR3 DNA: TGTGCCAGCAAGGACAGACACTACAATGAGCAGTTCTTC
CDR3 protein: CASKDRHYNEQFF

clone size: NA
V gene: TRBV19
J gene: TRBJ1-2
D gene: NA
CDR3 DNA: TGTGCCAGTAGTATAGGCCGACGGGAAAAGAATGGCTACACCTTC
CDR3 protein: CASSIGRREKNGYTF

clone size: NA
V gene: TRBV4-1
J gene: TRBJ1-2
D gene: TRBD1
CDR3 DNA: TGCGCCAGCAGCCAGCGTGGACAGGGAGGTTATGGCTACACCTTC
CDR3 protein: CASSQRGQGGYGYTF

clone size: NA
V gene: TRBV14
J gene: TRBJ2-7
D gene: NA
CDR3 DNA: TGTGCCAGCAGCCAAACGTACCACTACGAGCAGTACTTC
CDR3 protein: CASSQTYHYEQYF

clone size: NA
V gene: TRBV25-1
J gene: TRBJ2-7
D gene: TRBD2
CDR3 DNA: TGTGCCAGCAGTGTACCGGGGGGCTACGAGCAGTACTTC
CDR3 protein: CASSVPGGYEQYF

clone size: NA
V gene: TRBV5-1
J gene: TRBJ1-1
D gene: NA
CDR3 DNA: TGCGCCAGCAGCCCTAGGGGTCGAGGGACTGAAGCTTTCTTT
CDR3 protein: CASSPRGRGTEAFF

clone size: once
V gene: TRBV6-1
J gene: TRBJ1-5
D gene: NA
CDR3 DNA: TGTGCCAGCAGTGGTTGGGGGAATAGCAATCAGCCCCAGCATTTT
CDR3 protein: CASSGWGNSNQPQHF

clone size: NA
V gene: TRBV29-1
J gene: TRBJ2-3
D gene: NA
CDR3 DNA: TGCAGCGTTGAACCGGTGGGGACAGATACGCAGTATTTT
CDR3 protein: CSVEPVGTDTQYF

clone size: NA
V gene: TRBV25-1
J gene: TRBJ2-1
D gene: NA
CDR3 DNA: TGTGCCAGCAGCTACGGGGCGCCATTGACCCACAATGAGCAGTTCTTC
CDR3 protein: CASSYGAPLTHNEQFF

clone size: NA
V gene: TRBV2
J gene: TRBJ2-6
D gene: NA
CDR3 DNA: TGTGCCAGCAGTGAAACCTGGGCTGGGGCCAACGTCCTGACTTTC
CDR3 protein: CASSETWAGANVLTF